The present T cell receptor beta chain was sequenced within a study of T cells in Graves' hyperthyroidism and ophthalmopathy. Study findings and constraints: Blood also contained most expanded thyroid clonotypes above 0.001.

This clonotype was observed many times. The antigen is unknown. Researchers took RNA transcripts and amplified the TCR beta CDR3 regions from them. HTBI primers drove first-round RT-PCR of the TCR CDR3. TCRdb itself ran the multiplex PCR reads through MiXCR, one entry per CDR3 protein. Among about 840,000 distinct CDR3 sequences listed, about 38% were seen once. CDR3 size: 14 residues. V was cut by 6 bases and J by 2 bases, with 13 bases left in between. Looked up from germline, CDR1 is SEHNR and CDR2 is FQNEAQ (reference sequence). This receptor was identified in a man younger than 30 with Graves' hyperthyroidism. The chain uses TRBV7-9 and TRBJ1-1; no clear D gene. The sequenced sample consisted of blood. DNA for the CDR3: TGTGCCAGCAGTACTTTAGGACGAAACACTGAAGCTTTCTTT. This encodes CASSTLGRNTEAFF.